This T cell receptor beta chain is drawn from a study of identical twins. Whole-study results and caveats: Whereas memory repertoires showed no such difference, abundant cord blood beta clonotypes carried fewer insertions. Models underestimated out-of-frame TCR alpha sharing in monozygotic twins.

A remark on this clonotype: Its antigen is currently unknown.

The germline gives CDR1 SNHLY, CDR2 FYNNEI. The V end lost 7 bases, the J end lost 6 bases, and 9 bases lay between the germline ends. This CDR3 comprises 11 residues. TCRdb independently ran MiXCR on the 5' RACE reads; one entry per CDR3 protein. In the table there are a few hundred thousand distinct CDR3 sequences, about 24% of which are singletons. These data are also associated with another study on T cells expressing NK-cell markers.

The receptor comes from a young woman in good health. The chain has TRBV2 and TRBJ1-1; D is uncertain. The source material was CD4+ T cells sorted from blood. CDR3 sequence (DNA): TGTGCCAGCACCGTGACATCTGAAGCTTTCTTT. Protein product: CASTVTSEAFF.